This TCR beta chain originates from a study of T cell changes during pregnancy in multiple sclerosis. This clone was detected once. V gave up 5 bases and J gave up 6 bases; unmatched junction bases: 11. This CDR3 contains 15 residues. Germline CDR1 reads MNHEY; CDR2 reads SMNVEV (reference sequence). The table came from immunoSEQ multiplex PCR; TCRdb's copy has only in-frame clones and leaves some out. The table shows around 64,000 clones, with about 93% occurring only once. The chain has TRBV27 and TRBJ1-1, with 8 bases identical to TRBD1. The TCR comes from a female donor with multiple sclerosis, enrolled in a pregnancy study. Specimen: CD4+ T cells from peripheral blood mononuclear cells, collected after pregnancy. The CDR3 bases are TGTGCCAGCAGTGTAACCGACAGGGGAGCGTCTGAAGCTTTCTTT. Protein product: CASSVTDRGASEAFF.